Listed below are T cell receptor beta chains from one sample, sequenced in a study of STAT5B mutations in CD4+ large granular lymphocyte leukemia. Here immunoSEQ multiplex PCR was the method, and the copy in TCRdb shows in-frame clones only, minus some. Of about 30,000 clones detected, roughly 70% appear once; the ten largest clones hold roughly 0.47%. Sequencing was done on a sample of CD4+ T cells from blood buffy coats. The receptors shown here come from a human donor in good health. Each CDR3 is given with its conserved first and last residue. Each record gives: D gene, clone size, J gene, V gene, CDR3 protein, CDR3 DNA. The D gene is left open where the match is weak. The listing skips clone size in some rows; elsewhere it reads once, few, many or a size class.

d_gene: -
abundance: -
j_gene: TRBJ1-2
v_gene: TRBV19
CDR3aa: CASGSDGLLYGYTF
CDR3nt: TGTGCCAGTGGTTCGGACGGACTACTCTATGGCTACACCTTC

d_gene: -
abundance: -
j_gene: TRBJ1-3
v_gene: TRBV7-6
CDR3aa: CASSLSSMRASGNTIYF
CDR3nt: TGTGCCAGCAGCTTATCATCAATGAGAGCCTCTGGAAACACCATATATTTT

d_gene: -
abundance: -
j_gene: TRBJ2-3
v_gene: TRBV6-1
CDR3aa: CASRVTDTQYF
CDR3nt: TGTGCCAGCAGGGTCACAGATACGCAGTATTTT

d_gene: -
abundance: -
j_gene: TRBJ2-7
v_gene: TRBV11-2
CDR3aa: CASREWPGAHEQYF
CDR3nt: TGTGCCAGCAGAGAATGGCCCGGTGCCCACGAGCAGTACTTC

d_gene: -
abundance: -
j_gene: TRBJ1-3
v_gene: TRBV6-5
CDR3aa: CASSWASGNTIYF
CDR3nt: TGTGCCAGCAGTTGGGCCTCTGGAAACACCATATATTTT

d_gene: -
abundance: -
j_gene: TRBJ1-1
v_gene: TRBV7-9
CDR3aa: CASSARDTEAFF
CDR3nt: TGTGCCAGCAGCGCTAGGGATACTGAAGCTTTCTTT

d_gene: -
abundance: -
j_gene: TRBJ2-3
v_gene: TRBV9
CDR3aa: CASSHDGWDTDTQYF
CDR3nt: TGTGCCAGCAGCCATGATGGCTGGGACACGGATACGCAGTATTTT

d_gene: -
abundance: -
j_gene: TRBJ1-2
v_gene: TRBV30
CDR3aa: CAWSVQRGGSGYTF
CDR3nt: TGTGCCTGGAGTGTACAGAGGGGAGGGAGCGGCTACACCTTC

d_gene: TRBD2
abundance: once
j_gene: TRBJ2-3
v_gene: TRBV18
CDR3aa: CASSPGLAGGSTDTQYF
CDR3nt: TGTGCCAGCTCGCCGGGACTAGCGGGGGGGAGCACAGATACGCAGTATTTT

d_gene: -
abundance: once
j_gene: TRBJ2-7
v_gene: TRBV7-8
CDR3aa: CASSPAAAYEQYF
CDR3nt: TGTGCCAGCAGCCCGGCCGCCGCCTACGAGCAGTACTTC

d_gene: -
abundance: -
j_gene: TRBJ2-7
v_gene: TRBV30
CDR3aa: CAWSVIRYEQYF
CDR3nt: TGTGCCTGGAGTGTAATACGCTACGAGCAGTACTTC

d_gene: TRBD1
abundance: -
j_gene: TRBJ1-1
v_gene: TRBV9
CDR3aa: CASSAVTGEAFF
CDR3nt: TGTGCCAGCAGCGCCGTGACAGGGGAAGCTTTCTTT

d_gene: -
abundance: -
j_gene: TRBJ1-3
v_gene: TRBV30
CDR3aa: CAWDAVSGNTIYF
CDR3nt: TGTGCCTGGGATGCTGTCTCTGGAAACACCATATATTTT

d_gene: -
abundance: -
j_gene: TRBJ2-5
v_gene: TRBV5-8
CDR3aa: CASSLVWTAEETQYF
CDR3nt: TGTGCCAGCAGCTTGGTTTGGACAGCGGAAGAGACCCAGTACTTC

d_gene: -
abundance: -
j_gene: TRBJ2-7
v_gene: TRBV6-5
CDR3aa: CASSLLGEPTDEQYF
CDR3nt: TGTGCCAGCAGTCTTTTAGGAGAGCCCACGGACGAGCAGTACTTC

d_gene: -
abundance: -
j_gene: TRBJ1-1
v_gene: TRBV27
CDR3aa: CASSSAMNTEAFF
CDR3nt: TGTGCCAGCAGTTCTGCTATGAACACTGAAGCTTTCTTT

d_gene: -
abundance: once
j_gene: TRBJ2-5
v_gene: TRBV6-6
CDR3aa: CASSYLGEETQYF
CDR3nt: TGTGCCAGCAGTTACCTCGGGGAAGAGACCCAGTACTTC

d_gene: TRBD1
abundance: -
j_gene: TRBJ2-2
v_gene: TRBV5-1
CDR3aa: CASSLVNVVGTGAPGELFF
CDR3nt: TGCGCCAGCAGCTTGGTTAATGTGGTCGGGACAGGGGCGCCCGGGGAGCTGTTTTTT

d_gene: TRBD2
abundance: -
j_gene: TRBJ2-5
v_gene: TRBV5-5
CDR3aa: CASSRRGGLETQYF
CDR3nt: TGTGCCAGCAGCAGGCGGGGGGGCCTCGAGACCCAGTACTTC

d_gene: -
abundance: few
j_gene: TRBJ1-1
v_gene: TRBV18
CDR3aa: CASSPPNSGLNTEAFF
CDR3nt: TGTGCCAGCTCACCACCGAATTCGGGGTTGAACACTGAAGCTTTCTTT

d_gene: -
abundance: -
j_gene: TRBJ1-2
v_gene: TRBV19
CDR3aa: CASSTPPGQVYTF
CDR3nt: TGTGCCAGTAGTACTCCACCGGGACAAGTCTACACCTTC

d_gene: -
abundance: -
j_gene: TRBJ1-6
v_gene: TRBV27
CDR3aa: CASSSFFLGQGIPLHF
CDR3nt: TGTGCCAGCAGTTCTTTTTTTTTGGGCCAGGGGATCCCCCTCCACTTT

d_gene: -
abundance: -
j_gene: TRBJ2-3
v_gene: TRBV10-3
CDR3aa: CAISGRDSTDTQYF
CDR3nt: TGTGCCATCAGCGGAAGGGACAGCACAGATACGCAGTATTTT

d_gene: -
abundance: -
j_gene: TRBJ2-7
v_gene: TRBV6-5
CDR3aa: CASSLVGGLYEQYF
CDR3nt: TGTGCCAGCAGTCTCGTAGGGGGTCTCTACGAGCAGTACTTC

d_gene: TRBD2
abundance: -
j_gene: TRBJ2-5
v_gene: TRBV5-4
CDR3aa: CASSPAGGEQETQYF
CDR3nt: TGTGCCAGCAGCCCCGCGGGGGGTGAACAAGAGACCCAGTACTTC

d_gene: TRBD2
abundance: -
j_gene: TRBJ2-5
v_gene: TRBV7-9
CDR3aa: CASSSRLAGGQQTQYF
CDR3nt: TGTGCCAGCAGCTCCAGACTAGCGGGGGGGCAGCAGACCCAGTACTTC

d_gene: TRBD1
abundance: few
j_gene: TRBJ2-1
v_gene: TRBV14
CDR3aa: CASSPGQGYNEQFF
CDR3nt: TGTGCCAGCAGCCCGGGACAGGGGTACAATGAGCAGTTCTTC

d_gene: TRBD2
abundance: -
j_gene: TRBJ2-5
v_gene: TRBV9
CDR3aa: CASSVSAGAAGETQYF
CDR3nt: TGTGCCAGCAGCGTCTCAGCGGGGGCCGCCGGTGAGACCCAGTACTTC

d_gene: TRBD2
abundance: -
j_gene: TRBJ2-1
v_gene: TRBV11-3
CDR3aa: CASSSAGGNYNEQFF
CDR3nt: TGTGCCAGCAGCTCAGCGGGGGGGAACTACAATGAGCAGTTCTTC

d_gene: TRBD1
abundance: few
j_gene: TRBJ1-2
v_gene: TRBV6-5
CDR3aa: CASSFRTGRDGYTF
CDR3nt: TGTGCCAGCAGTTTTCGGACAGGAAGGGATGGCTACACCTTC

d_gene: -
abundance: -
j_gene: TRBJ2-2
v_gene: TRBV4-2
CDR3aa: CASSQWGGANTGELFF
CDR3nt: TGTGCCAGCAGCCAGTGGGGCGGGGCGAACACCGGGGAGCTGTTTTTT

d_gene: -
abundance: -
j_gene: TRBJ1-1
v_gene: TRBV2
CDR3aa: CASSLQAVTEAFF
CDR3nt: TGTGCCAGCAGTCTACAGGCGGTCACTGAAGCTTTCTTT

d_gene: -
abundance: -
j_gene: TRBJ1-1
v_gene: TRBV29-1
CDR3aa: CSVEDRQGIGMNTEAFF
CDR3nt: TGCAGCGTTGAAGATCGACAAGGGATCGGAATGAACACTGAAGCTTTCTTT

d_gene: TRBD2
abundance: -
j_gene: TRBJ2-1
v_gene: TRBV7-7
CDR3aa: CASSQTSGGAYEQFF
CDR3nt: TGTGCTAGCAGCCAGACTAGCGGGGGGGCGTATGAGCAGTTCTTC

d_gene: TRBD1
abundance: -
j_gene: TRBJ1-6
v_gene: TRBV2
CDR3aa: CASSSQGQIGNSPLHF
CDR3nt: TGTGCCAGCAGTTCACAGGGGCAAATAGGTAATTCACCCCTCCACTTT

d_gene: -
abundance: -
j_gene: TRBJ1-3
v_gene: TRBV10-3
CDR3aa: CATKGGGYSGNTIYF
CDR3nt: TGTGCCACCAAAGGTGGGGGTTACTCTGGAAACACCATATATTTT

d_gene: -
abundance: -
j_gene: TRBJ1-2
v_gene: TRBV6-4
CDR3aa: CASSAPNGTRGYGYTF
CDR3nt: TGTGCCAGCAGCGCCCCGAACGGGACGCGGGGCTATGGCTACACCTTC

d_gene: -
abundance: -
j_gene: TRBJ1-2
v_gene: TRBV9
CDR3aa: CASSPEGSGKSYTF
CDR3nt: TGTGCCAGCAGTCCCGAGGGTAGTGGAAAAAGCTACACCTTC

d_gene: -
abundance: -
j_gene: TRBJ2-1
v_gene: TRBV11-2
CDR3aa: CASSFNEQFF
CDR3nt: TGTGCCAGCAGCTTTAATGAGCAGTTCTTC

d_gene: TRBD2
abundance: -
j_gene: TRBJ2-4
v_gene: TRBV6-6
CDR3aa: CASSPPGLASQYF
CDR3nt: TGTGCCAGCAGTCCTCCGGGACTAGCTTCCCAGTACTTC

d_gene: -
abundance: -
j_gene: TRBJ2-2
v_gene: TRBV6-6
CDR3aa: CASRGPNTGELFF
CDR3nt: TGTGCCAGCAGAGGGCCAAACACCGGGGAGCTGTTTTTT

d_gene: -
abundance: -
j_gene: TRBJ2-7
v_gene: TRBV2
CDR3aa: CASALGEDEYF
CDR3nt: TGTGCCAGCGCCTTGGGGGAGGATGAGTACTTC

d_gene: -
abundance: -
j_gene: TRBJ2-7
v_gene: TRBV28
CDR3aa: CASSFSQGAYEQYF
CDR3nt: TGTGCCAGCAGTTTCTCGCAGGGAGCCTACGAGCAGTACTTC

d_gene: -
abundance: -
j_gene: TRBJ2-4
v_gene: TRBV11-2
CDR3aa: CASSLARSAGANIQYF
CDR3nt: TGTGCCAGCAGCTTAGCCCGGTCCGCGGGCGCGAACATTCAGTACTTC

d_gene: TRBD1
abundance: few
j_gene: TRBJ1-4
v_gene: TRBV14
CDR3aa: CASSRPGTGFEKLFF
CDR3nt: TGTGCCAGCAGCCGCCCCGGGACAGGGTTTGAAAAACTGTTTTTT

d_gene: -
abundance: -
j_gene: TRBJ2-1
v_gene: TRBV19
CDR3aa: CASSGGGPSYNEQFF
CDR3nt: TGTGCCAGTAGTGGGGGGGGGCCCAGCTACAATGAGCAGTTCTTC

d_gene: -
abundance: few
j_gene: TRBJ1-2
v_gene: TRBV30
CDR3aa: CAWSAGALNYGYTF
CDR3nt: TGTGCCTGGAGTGCCGGAGCTCTTAACTATGGCTACACCTTC

d_gene: -
abundance: -
j_gene: TRBJ1-3
v_gene: TRBV11-2
CDR3aa: CASSLEAVSGNTIYF
CDR3nt: TGTGCCAGCAGCTTAGAAGCTGTCTCTGGAAACACCATATATTTT

d_gene: -
abundance: -
j_gene: TRBJ1-4
v_gene: TRBV11-3
CDR3aa: CASSLGHSGEKLFF
CDR3nt: TGTGCCAGCAGCTTAGGTCACAGCGGAGAAAAACTGTTTTTT

d_gene: -
abundance: -
j_gene: TRBJ2-6
v_gene: TRBV7-3
CDR3aa: CASSTSGVSGANVLTF
CDR3nt: TGTGCCAGCAGCACATCGGGGGTCTCTGGGGCCAACGTCCTGACTTTC

d_gene: -
abundance: -
j_gene: TRBJ1-6
v_gene: TRBV7-9
CDR3aa: CASSLGQITSSYNSPLHF
CDR3nt: TGTGCCAGCAGCTTAGGACAGATAACCAGCTCCTATAATTCACCCCTCCACTTT

d_gene: -
abundance: -
j_gene: TRBJ2-7
v_gene: TRBV11-2
CDR3aa: CASREWPGAHEQYF
CDR3nt: TGTGCCAGCAGAGAATGGCCCGGTGCCCACGAGCAGTACTTC